This T cell receptor beta chain was retrieved from a study of blood T cell repertoires in COVID-19. Study overall: COVID-19 samples collected from the United States, Italy and Spain covered acute and convalescent phases. PBMCs, B-cell-depleted T cells, or T cells provided the cDNA or gDNA that made up the material.

Membership in each cohort depended on participant-reported clinical history. The CDR3 contains 15 residues. With 6 bases removed from V and 2 bases from J, the gap between germline ends came to 14 bases. Germline V gene sequence: CDR1 MDHEN, CDR2 SYDVKM. In the original processing: Nucleated cell number was recorded as an estimate derived from reference gene primer amplification. Profiled with immunoSEQ multiplex PCR; TCRdb holds only in-frame clones, not every one. Clonal size and the V and J genes are those of that table, whereas D and trimming came from the DNA. This sample carries 150,000 or so clones, around 88% of them seen once, and the ten largest clones take less than 4%.

The sequencing sample was made of PBMCs or T cells enriched from blood (not recorded which). The chain has TRBV28 and TRBJ1-3, with D uncertain. The sequence came from a woman between 45 and 65 years old in a cohort exposed to, infected with or recovered from COVID-19 (not recorded which). CDR3 loop: CASSLRRAPGNTIYF. The DNA for the CDR3 is TGTGCCAGCAGCCTCCGGCGGGCCCCTGGAAACACCATATATTTT.